Described below is a single TCR beta chain sequence and its context. This sample was included in a study of blood T cell repertoires in COVID-19. In the study overall: Acute-phase and convalescent COVID-19 samples originated in the United States, Italy and Spain.

Generated by immunoSEQ multiplex PCR, the TCRdb table keeps only in-frame clones and is missing some. The data hold around 240,000 clones, with roughly nine tenths observed a single time. The receptor was isolated from a human donor in a cohort exposed to, infected with or recovered from COVID-19 (not recorded which). The donor label of this sample is uncertain. Sequencing was done on a sample of PBMCs or T cells enriched from blood (not recorded which).

CDR3 sequence reads: CARGVGSSNQPQHF. The CDR3 nucleotides read TGTGCCAGAGGGGTGGGCAGTAGCAATCAGCCCCAGCATTTT. The chain uses TRBV2 and TRBJ1-5; a weak D match, TRBD1 (5 bases). CDR3 length: 14 residues. The germline gives CDR1 SNHLY, CDR2 FYNNEI. Trimming removed 9 bases at V and 0 bases at J, with 12 bases between.